This T cell receptor (beta chain) was identified during a study of cytomegalovirus exposure and HLA in healthy donors. The V segment lost 6 bases and the J segment 0 bases; nucleotides outside the gene matches: 10. This CDR3 spans 18 amino acids. CDR1 is SNHLY, CDR2 FYNNEI, per germline. The primer mix had 60 Vbeta and 13 Jbeta primers. Clones were read by immunoSEQ multiplex PCR, and TCRdb kept only the in-frame ones, dropping some. Of some 150,000 clones listed, approximately 80% were seen once; the top ten hold over 5%. Material: PBMCs. The source of this sequence is a middle-aged woman in good health and CMV-seropositive. The chain recombines TRBV2 with TRBJ2-1, with 11 bases identical to TRBD2. The DNA of the CDR3 is TGTGCCAGCAGGGGGGGACTAGCGGCGAAAAGCTCCTACAATGAGCAGTTCTTC. It is translated as CASRGGLAAKSSYNEQFF.